Presented here are 30 T cell receptor beta chains from one specimen sequenced in a study of cytomegalovirus exposure and HLA in healthy donors. PCR used 60 Vbeta primers and 13 Jbeta primers. Profiled with immunoSEQ multiplex PCR; TCRdb holds only in-frame clones, not every one. Here the sample table reports 90,000 to 130,000 clones. The sequencing sample was made of PBMCs. The receptor source for this set is a man aged 30-40 years in good health and CMV-seronegative.

The rearrangement uses TRBV30 and TRBJ1-3; D ambiguous. V lost 0 bases, J lost 3 bases, and 3 bases lay in between. Germline V gene lookup returns CDR1 GTSNPN and CDR2 SVGIG (reference sequence). CDR3 length: 12 amino acids. The CDR3 DNA sequence: TGTGCCTGGAGTGTACTTGGAAACACCATATATTTT. It translates to CAWSVLGNTIYF. The complete variable domain, with remaining parts taken from reference TRBV30 and TRBJ1-3, reads SQTIHQWPATLVQPVGSPLSLECTVEGTSNPNLYWYRQAAGRGLQLLFYSVGIGQISSEVPQNLSASRPQDRQFILSSKKLLLSDSGFYLCAWSVLGNTIYFGEGSWLTVV.

The chain joins TRBV5-1 to TRBJ2-1; 10 nucleotides align to TRBD2. Trimming removed 3 bases from V and 2 bases from J; junction bases left unmatched: 5. The CDR3 extends over 16 amino acids. Germline V gene data show CDR1 as SGHRS and CDR2 as YFSETQ. The DNA of the CDR3 is TGCGCCAGCAGCTGGATAGCGGGGGGAACCTACAATGAGCAGTTCTTC. Amino acids: CASSWIAGGTYNEQFF. Filled out from reference TRBV5-1 and TRBJ2-1, the complete variable domain reads KAGVTQTPRYLIKTRGQQVTLSCSPISGHRSVSWYQQTPGQGLQFLFEYFSETQRNKGNFPGRFSGRQFSNSRSEMNVSTLELGDSALYLCASSWIAGGTYNEQFFGPGTRLTVL.

CDR3 DNA: TGTGCCTGGGCTAGCGGCTTAGGCACCGGGGAGCTGTTTTTT. Protein product: CAWASGLGTGELFF. J is TRBJ2-2 and V is TRBV30, with 7 bases identical to TRBD2. The germline CDR1 and CDR2 sequences are GTSNPN and SVGIG (reference sequence). The length of the CDR3 is 14 residues. V was clipped by 5 bases and J by 4 bases; unmatched bases: 7.

In nucleotides, the CDR3 is TGTGCCAGCAGCCTGCGGGGGGTTGCCTACAATGAGCAGTTCTTC. It yields the protein CASSLRGVAYNEQFF. The chain has TRBV5-4 and TRBJ2-1, with 8 positions matching TRBD2. Unmatched junction bases numbered 5, after V lost 4 bases and J lost 2 bases. Germline V gene data show CDR1 as SGHNT and CDR2 as YYREEE (reference sequence). This CDR3 region has 15 residues.

In nucleotides, the CDR3 is TGTGCCAGCAGGAGGGACAGGAACACAGATACGCAGTATTTT. Translation gives CASRRDRNTDTQYF. The chain links TRBV6-5 to TRBJ2-3; TRBD1 aligns across 8 bases. From germline, CDR1 is MNHEY and CDR2 SVGAGI. The V and J ends lost 6 bases and 2 bases, in that order; junction bases with no gene match: 4. The CDR3 is 14 residues long.

V and J are TRBV7-9 and TRBJ1-1; 10 nucleotides agree with TRBD1. The CDR3 is 16 amino acids. The germline V gene has CDR1 SEHNR and CDR2 FQNEAQ (reference sequence). V was pared by 5 bases and J by 3 bases, with 9 bases of the junction left unmatched. The CDR3 here is CASSVDRGRLDTEAFF. CDR3 sequence (DNA): TGTGCCAGCAGCGTCGACAGGGGGCGGTTGGACACTGAAGCTTTCTTT.

V gene TRBV5-5 combines with J gene TRBJ2-7; weak D call: TRBD2 (6 bases). From germline, CDR1 is SGHKS and CDR2 YYEKEE (reference sequence). The V and J ends lost 1 base and 4 bases respectively, with 12 bases between them. The CDR3 is 14 amino acids. The DNA for the CDR3 is TGTGCCAGCAGCTTGTGGGGGGTTCTATACGAGCAGTACTTC. Amino acids: CASSLWGVLYEQYF. The full variable domain, rest sourced from reference TRBV5-5 and TRBJ2-7, is DAGVTQSPTHLIKTRGQQVTLRCSPISGHKSVSWYQQVLGQGPQFIFQYYEKEERGRGNFPDRFSARQFPNYSSELNVNALLLGDSALYLCASSLWGVLYEQYFGPGTRLTVT.

This CDR3 reads CASSLGALAGGGKNIQYF. The CDR3 coding sequence is TGCGCCAGCAGCTTGGGGGCCCTGGCGGGGGGTGGCAAAAACATTCAGTACTTC. The chain is built from TRBV5-1 and TRBJ2-4, with 8 nucleotides matching TRBD2. V shed 0 bases and J 3 bases; nucleotides not matched to a gene: 11. This CDR3 comprises 18 residues. Germline CDR1 SGHRS, CDR2 YFSETQ.

The J gene is TRBJ2-1, the V gene TRBV6-5; 9 bases fit TRBD2. CDR3 length: 16 residues. J gave up 7 bases and V 4 bases, and 11 bases lay outside the gene matches. Germline lookup yields CDR1 MNHEY and CDR2 SVGAGI. The CDR3 loop reads CASSSFPAGGLNEQFF. In DNA, the CDR3 is TGTGCCAGCAGTTCCTTCCCGGCGGGGGGGTTAAATGAGCAGTTCTTC.

The V and J genes are TRBV28 and TRBJ2-1, with 9 bases matching TRBD2. Germline CDR1 and CDR2: MDHEN and SYDVKM. J gave up 7 bases and V 2 bases, and 9 bases lay outside the gene matches. This CDR3 comprises 16 residues. The CDR3 DNA sequence: TGTGCCAGCAGTTTACGTTCAGGCGGGGGGGCAAATGAGCAGTTCTTC. This gives the protein CASSLRSGGGANEQFF.

The V and J genes are TRBV11-3 and TRBJ2-1; 8 bases are shared with TRBD1. Trimming cost V 5 bases and J 6 bases; bases outside gene matches: 18. The CDR3 has 18 amino acids. Germline V gives CDR1 SGHNT, CDR2 YENEEA. CDR3 sequence (DNA): TGTGCCAGCAGCCCCGGGACAGGAGGAGTAGGGGTCTCCAATGAGCAGTTCTTC. This sequence encodes CASSPGTGGVGVSNEQFF.

CDR3 nucleotide sequence: TGTGCCATCAGTGAGTCGGCCCAAGTGGGCAATCAGCCCCAGCATTTT. The encoded protein is CAISESAQVGNQPQHF. The rearrangement joins TRBV10-3 to TRBJ1-5; unclear D gene. There are 16 residues in the CDR3. Germline lookup yields CDR1 ENHRY and CDR2 SYGVKD. With 0 bases removed from V and 2 bases from J, the gap between germline ends came to 11 bases.

CDR3 sequence: CASSRQVASGADTQYF. CDR3 in DNA: TGTGCCAGCAGCAGGCAGGTAGCTTCGGGAGCAGATACGCAGTATTTT. The chain is built from TRBV7-6 and TRBJ2-3; a weak D match, TRBD2 (6 bases). V was shortened by 5 bases and J by 4 bases, with 19 bases between the two germline ends. The CDR3 length is 16 residues. The V gene's germline CDR1 is SGHVS and CDR2 FNYEAQ.

V and J are TRBV30 and TRBJ1-2; 7 nucleotides match TRBD1. The CDR3 length is 11 residues. Germline values: CDR1 GTSNPN, CDR2 SVGIG (reference sequence). Unmatched junction bases numbered 6, after V lost 8 bases and J lost 6 bases. The CDR3 region has the DNA TGTGCCGCCGACAGGGTCGATGGCTACACCTTC. This translates into CAADRVDGYTF.

This chain joins TRBV30 and TRBJ2-1, with D possibly TRBD1 on 5 matching bases. CDR1 and CDR2 (germline): GTSNPN, SVGIG (reference sequence). CDR3 length: 14 amino acids. V lost 1 base, J lost 0 bases, and 7 bases lay in between. The CDR3 nucleotides read TGTGCCTGGAGTGAAACAGGCTCCTACAATGAGCAGTTCTTC. This sequence encodes CAWSETGSYNEQFF.

The gene calls are TRBV30 and TRBJ2-1; 7 bases match TRBD1. The CDR3 has 14 amino acids. V trimming: 5 bases; J trimming: 2 bases; junction bases outside the gene matches: 6. Germline V gives CDR1 GTSNPN, CDR2 SVGIG (reference sequence). CDR3 in amino acids: CAWAQGITYNEQFF. The CDR3 DNA is TGTGCCTGGGCACAGGGGATCACCTACAATGAGCAGTTCTTC.

This chain uses TRBV6-5 with TRBJ1-6, with 7 bases identical to TRBD1. Germline values: CDR1 MNHEY, CDR2 SVGAGI. This CDR3 comprises 15 residues. V lost 7 bases and J lost 3; bases outside the gene matches: 6. The CDR3 region is CASKPGTDYNSPLHF. CDR3 bases: TGTGCCAGCAAGCCCGGGACAGACTATAATTCACCCCTCCACTTT.

The V call is TRBV28, the J call TRBJ2-7; TRBD1 matches at 12 bases. The CDR3 loop spans 16 amino acids. Germline loops: CDR1 MDHEN, CDR2 SYDVKM. Trimming removed 5 bases from V and 5 bases from J; junction bases left unmatched: 10. DNA of the CDR3: TGTGCCAGCAGTCTCCTCGGGACAGGGGGCATCAACGAGCAGTACTTC. Translating gives CASSLLGTGGINEQYF.

The CDR3 spells CASRFVQGMNTEAFF. CDR3 DNA sequence: TGTGCCAGCAGATTTGTACAGGGTATGAACACTGAAGCTTTCTTT. This chain uses TRBV5-5 with TRBJ1-1; weak D call: TRBD1 (6 bases). V was trimmed by 5 bases and J by 0 bases, leaving 14 bases between them. Germline V gene sequence: CDR1 SGHKS, CDR2 YYEKEE (reference sequence). This CDR3 comprises 15 residues.

The chain recombines TRBV28 with TRBJ1-2; D gene unclear. This CDR3 spans 14 amino acids. The V gene's germline CDR1 is MDHEN and CDR2 SYDVKM. With 7 bases removed from V and 1 base from J, the gap between germline ends came to 13 bases. CDR3 sequence (DNA): TGTGCCAGCACAAACAGCCCTTTTAACTATGGCTACACCTTC. Its translation: CASTNSPFNYGYTF.

The DNA of the CDR3 is TGTGCCAGCAGCCAACTGCAGTCCGGGGAGACCCAGTACTTC. This encodes CASSQLQSGETQYF. This chain connects TRBV14 to TRBJ2-5; D gene uncertain. CDR1 and CDR2 from the germline V gene are SGHDN and FVKESK. Trimming pared 2 bases from V and 5 bases from J, leaving 12 bases between. This CDR3 has 14 residues.

V and J are TRBV11-2 and TRBJ2-5; no clear D. CDR1 is SGHAT and CDR2 is FQNNGV in the germline V gene. V lost 5 bases and J 1 base, leaving 8 bases between the germline ends. The length of the CDR3 is 13 residues. The CDR3 bases are TGTGCCAGCAGCCCCACTGGCCAAGAGACCCAGTACTTC. Its translation is CASSPTGQETQYF.

In terms of frequency, this clone is large. The V and J genes are TRBV5-1 and TRBJ1-2; maybe TRBD1 (6 bases). The ends were cut back, 4 bases at V and 4 bases at J, with 14 bases in the middle. Germline lookup yields CDR1 SGHRS and CDR2 YFSETQ. The CDR3 sequence is 14 residues long. The DNA of the CDR3 is TGCGCCAGCAGCCGGGGGGCTGGGAGCTATGGCTACACCTTC. This translates into CASSRGAGSYGYTF.

This chain uses TRBV7-2 with TRBJ2-5, with TRBD2 matching 9 bases. The germline gives CDR1 SGHTA, CDR2 FQGNSA. The CDR3 spans 16 residues. Unmatched junction bases numbered 10, after V lost 3 bases and J lost 5 bases. CDR3 amino acids: CASSFGQRGALETQYF. The DNA of the CDR3 is TGTGCCAGCAGCTTTGGCCAGCGGGGGGCGTTGGAGACCCAGTACTTC.

In DNA, the CDR3 is TGTGCCAGTTCCCCAGGGACAGGGAACACAGATACGCAGTATTTT. It translates to CASSPGTGNTDTQYF. The chain combines TRBV19 with TRBJ2-3; 9 positions agree with TRBD1. Germline V gene lookup returns CDR1 LNHDA and CDR2 SQIVND (reference sequence). The CDR3 loop spans 15 amino acids. J lost 2 bases, V lost 8 bases, and 8 bases had no gene match.

The chain uses TRBV5-6 and TRBJ2-2; D possibly corresponds to TRBD1 (5 bases). CDR1 SGHDT and CDR2 YYEEEE come from the germline V gene. The CDR3 contains 15 residues. V dropped 7 bases and J dropped 3 bases, with 16 bases sitting between them. CDR3 DNA sequence: TGTGCCAGCCGGAACCAGGGATTCTACACCGGGGAGCTGTTTTTT. Residues: CASRNQGFYTGELFF. The whole variable domain, remainder taken from reference TRBV5-6 and TRBJ2-2, is DAGVTQSPTHLIKTRGQQVTLRCSPKSGHDTVSWYQQALGQGPQFIFQYYEEEERQRGNFPDRFSGHQFPNYSSELNVNALLLGDSALYLCASRNQGFYTGELFFGEGSRLTVL.

This chain joins TRBV19 and TRBJ1-2, with TRBD1 matching over 12 bases. Germline lookup yields CDR1 LNHDA and CDR2 SQIVND (reference sequence). The CDR3 has 13 amino acids. Losses at the gene ends were 3 bases for V and 7 bases for J; bases not matched to a gene: 0. CDR3 coding DNA: TGTGCCAGTAGTATGGGACAGGGGGCTGGCTACACCTTC. It encodes CASSMGQGAGYTF.

The rearrangement joins TRBV7-2 to TRBJ2-5, with D perhaps matching TRBD2 (7 bases). Germline assignment: CDR1 SGHTA and CDR2 FQGNSA. The CDR3 has 15 amino acids. V was pared by 5 bases and J by 5 bases, with 18 bases between. CDR3 loop: CASSPLGGATETQYF. For the CDR3, the DNA is TGTGCCAGCAGCCCCCTGGGGGGGGCGACGGAGACCCAGTACTTC.

V gene TRBV5-1 combines with J gene TRBJ1-6; TRBD1 might be the D (6 bases). The CDR3 extends over 15 amino acids. Between the trimmed V and J ends, which lost 4 bases and 6 bases, there was a span of 14 bases. CDR1 and CDR2 (germline): SGHRS, YFSETQ. CDR3 sequence (DNA): TGCGCCAGCAGCCAGGACAGTCCGGGTAATTCACCCCTCCACTTT. It specifies CASSQDSPGNSPLHF.

The rearrangement joins TRBV5-1 to TRBJ2-1; tentatively, D is TRBD2 (6 bases). The CDR3 runs 17 residues. V gave up 0 bases and J gave up 0 bases, with 13 bases separating them. CDR1 and CDR2 (germline): SGHRS, YFSETQ. CDR3 DNA sequence: TGCGCCAGCAGCTTGGGCCACGGGGGAGTCTCCTACAATGAGCAGTTCTTC. The encoded protein is CASSLGHGGVSYNEQFF. The entire variable domain, with the rest obtained from reference TRBV5-1 and TRBJ2-1, is as follows: KAGVTQTPRYLIKTRGQQVTLSCSPISGHRSVSWYQQTPGQGLQFLFEYFSETQRNKGNFPGRFSGRQFSNSRSEMNVSTLELGDSALYLCASSLGHGGVSYNEQFFGPGTRLTVL.